The clone carrying this T cell receptor beta chain occurred many times. This sample is drawn from a study of T-cell reconstitution after alpha-beta-depleted transplantation in children. The CDR3 loop spans 16 amino acids. The germline gives CDR1 SGHRS, CDR2 YFSETQ. Between the trimmed V and J ends, which lost 0 bases and 0 bases, there was a span of 10 bases. Library preparation (for TCRbeta) was performed with unique molecular identifiers. TCRdb re-called the PCR reads through MiXCR, storing one row per CDR3 protein. Of about 150,000 distinct CDR3 sequences listed, around 10% are singletons. The clonotype comes from a boy aged 2 to 10 with acute myeloid leukemia, due to receive a stem cell transplant. This material consisted of PBMCs, taken before TCRalphabeta/CD19-depleted stem cell transplant. The rearrangement links TRBV5-1 to TRBJ2-1; perhaps TRBD1 as D (6 bases). This CDR3 reads CASSLALGGSYNEQFF. CDR3 bases: TGCGCCAGCAGCTTGGCCCTAGGGGGCTCCTACAATGAGCAGTTCTTC.